Presented here are 5 T cell receptor beta chains from one specimen sequenced in a study of T cell responses to AZD1222 COVID-19 vaccine. TCRdb's copy holds only in-frame clones and misses some; the assay was immunoSEQ multiplex PCR. The table has 100,000 to 120,000 clones, 94% seen once. Here the sequenced sample was peripheral blood, taken 28 days after the second AZD1222 dose. These receptors all stem from an adult who received the AZD1222 COVID-19 vaccine.

J is TRBJ2-7 and V is TRBV14; no reliable D call. This CDR3 has 14 residues. Germline assignment: CDR1 SGHDN and CDR2 FVKESK. The V end lost 3 bases, the J end lost 2 bases, and 11 bases lay between the germline ends. CDR3 residues: CASSQRTVAYEQYF. Here the CDR3 DNA reads TGTGCCAGCAGCCAGAGGACCGTAGCCTACGAGCAGTACTTC. The entire variable domain, with the rest obtained from reference TRBV14 and TRBJ2-7, is as follows: EAGVTQFPSHSVIEKGQTVTLRCDPISGHDNLYWYRRVMGKEIKFLLHFVKESKQDESGMPNNRFLAERTGGTYSTLKVQPAELEDSGVYFCASSQRTVAYEQYFGPGTRLTVT.

This clone has more than one count but fewer than ten. The chain employs TRBV6-1 and TRBJ2-3; D remains ambiguous. V lost 3 bases and J lost 2, with 12 bases in between. The V gene's germline CDR1 is MNHNS and CDR2 SASEGT. The CDR3 consists of 15 residues. The CDR3 bases are TGTGCCAGCAGTGACCTAACCCGGCTCACAGATACGCAGTATTTT. Translation: CASSDLTRLTDTQYF.

The CDR3 loop is CASSLDTVVTANSEKLFF. The CDR3 DNA reads TGCGCCAGCAGCTTGGATACGGTCGTGACAGCTAATTCCGAAAAACTGTTTTTT. The rearrangement links TRBV5-1 to TRBJ1-4, with D possibly TRBD1 on 5 matching bases. The CDR3 is made up of 18 amino acids. The V and J ends lost 0 bases and 8 bases respectively, with 23 bases between them. Germline CDR1 is SGHRS and CDR2 is YFSETQ. Based on the CDR3 plus reference TRBV5-1 and TRBJ1-4, the full variable domain is KAGVTQTPRYLIKTRGQQVTLSCSPISGHRSVSWYQQTPGQGLQFLFEYFSETQRNKGNFPGRFSGRQFSNSRSEMNVSTLELGDSALYLCASSLDTVVTANSEKLFFGSGTQLSVL.

The sample holds one count of this clone. The chain recombines TRBV7-9 with TRBJ1-1; TRBD1 matches at 9 bases. The CDR3 runs 19 residues. Trimming at V came to 2 bases and at J to 6 bases, leaving 19 bases not matched to a gene. Germline CDR1 and CDR2: SEHNR and FQNEAQ (reference sequence). The CDR3 DNA sequence: TGTGCCAGCAGCTTAACCGGGACAGGGCGTATGGGGGATAGGGCTGAAGCTTTCTTT. This translates into CASSLTGTGRMGDRAEAFF. Drawing the rest from reference TRBV7-9 and TRBJ1-1, the complete variable domain is DTGVSQNPRHKITKRGQNVTFRCDPISEHNRLYWYRQTLGQGPEFLTYFQNEAQLEKSRLLSDRFSAERPKGSFSTLEIQRTEQGDSAMYLCASSLTGTGRMGDRAEAFFGQGTRLTVV.

Only one count was recorded for this clone. This chain links TRBV7-2 with TRBJ1-2, with unresolved D. CDR1 SGHTA and CDR2 FQGNSA come from the germline V gene. This CDR3 has 13 amino acids. The V gene lost 1 base and the J gene lost 1 base, with 4 bases spanning the gap. CDR3 region: CASSLVINYGYTF. The CDR3 DNA sequence: TGTGCCAGCAGCTTAGTGATTAACTATGGCTACACCTTC. Based on the CDR3 plus reference TRBV7-2 and TRBJ1-2, the full variable domain is GAGVSQSPSNKVTEKGKDVELRCDPISGHTALYWYRQSLGQGLEFLIYFQGNSAPDKSGLPSDRFSAERTGGSVSTLTIQRTQQEDSAVYLCASSLVINYGYTFGSGTRLTVV.